The 31 T cell receptor beta chains reported below all come from one sample, sequenced in a study of cytomegalovirus exposure and HLA in healthy donors. Primers included in the PCR were 60 Vbeta and 13 Jbeta primers. Generated by immunoSEQ multiplex PCR, the TCRdb table keeps only in-frame clones and is missing some. The table includes 150,000 to 200,000 clones, 75% to 80% detected once. Sequencing was carried out using PBMCs. Every receptor here comes from a young woman in good health and CMV-seropositive.

The chain employs TRBV10-2 and TRBJ2-2; tentatively, D is TRBD1 (5 bases). Germline CDR1 and CDR2: WSHSY and SAAADI. The CDR3 is made up of 14 amino acids. The germline V and J ends were trimmed by 2 bases and 5 bases, with 9 bases remaining between them. The CDR3 nucleotides are TGCGCCAGCAGTGAGGGCAGGGTGACCGGGGAGCTGTTTTTT. It translates to CASSEGRVTGELFF.

The CDR3 protein is CASSEAGGADNGELFF. Written as DNA, the CDR3 is TGCGCCAGCAGTGAGGCCGGGGGGGCCGATAACGGGGAGCTGTTTTTT. The V and J genes are TRBV10-1 and TRBJ2-2; 8 bases agree with TRBD2. Losses at the gene ends were 2 bases for V and 7 bases for J; bases not matched to a gene: 9. CDR1 and CDR2 (germline): WNHNN, SYGVQD (reference sequence). The CDR3 is 16 amino acids.

This clone showed up many times. V usage is TRBV7-6 and J usage is TRBJ1-1; D ambiguous. Germline CDR1 is SGHVS and CDR2 is FNYEAQ. The CDR3 extends over 13 amino acids. The ends were cut back, 5 bases at V and 4 bases at J, with 11 bases in the middle. In DNA, the CDR3 is TGTGCCAGCAGCGTCGGACGGGGCACTGAAGCTTTCTTT. Amino acids: CASSVGRGTEAFF.

V usage is TRBV6-5 and J usage is TRBJ2-1; possibly TRBD2 for D (5 bases). Per germline, CDR1 MNHEY and CDR2 SVGAGI. The V and J ends lost 7 bases and 5 bases respectively, with 18 bases between them. The CDR3 has 15 residues. CDR3 coding DNA: TGTGCCAGCACTCCTAACGGGGTGGTTCACAATGAGCAGTTCTTC. Translating it yields CASTPNGVVHNEQFF.

The gene calls are TRBV18 and TRBJ1-4; TRBD1 is a possible D gene (6 bases). V gave up 2 bases and J gave up 2 bases, with 9 bases separating them. Germline CDR1 KGHSH, CDR2 LQKENI. The CDR3 totals 15 residues. The CDR3, as DNA: TGTGCCAGCTCACCAACAGGGACGACTAATGAAAAACTGTTTTTT. Its protein is CASSPTGTTNEKLFF.

V usage is TRBV4-3 and J usage is TRBJ1-2; tentatively, D is TRBD1 (6 bases). Germline lookup yields CDR1 LGHNA and CDR2 YSLEER. Trimming removed 0 bases from V and 5 bases from J, with 13 bases in between. The CDR3 loop spans 15 amino acids. The CDR3 sequence is CASSQDVGGWYGYTF. CDR3 DNA: TGCGCCAGCAGCCAAGACGTAGGGGGATGGTATGGCTACACCTTC.

This clone was recorded a few times. This chain connects TRBV6-6 to TRBJ1-1, with 10 bases identical to TRBD1. The CDR3 runs to 12 residues. V shed 8 bases, J shed 5 bases, and the junction held 2 bases outside the gene matches. Germline V gene lookup returns CDR1 MNHNY and CDR2 SVGAGI (reference sequence). CDR3 residues: CASLDRGTEAFF. The CDR3 DNA is TGTGCCAGCTTGGACAGGGGGACTGAAGCTTTCTTT.

V and J are TRBV5-5 and TRBJ1-5, with TRBD1 identical over 9 bases. V was clipped by 4 bases and J by 4 bases; unmatched bases: 9. This CDR3 region has 16 residues. Per germline, CDR1 SGHKS and CDR2 YYEKEE (reference sequence). DNA of the CDR3: TGTGCCAGCAGCACGGCGGCGACAGGGGGAAATCAGCCCCAGCATTTT. Protein sequence: CASSTAATGGNQPQHF.

The CDR3 protein is CASSYRDIGTTEAFF. CDR3 in DNA: TGTGCCAGTTCGTACAGGGATATTGGGACCACTGAAGCTTTCTTT. V gene TRBV2 combines with J gene TRBJ1-1; a weak D match, TRBD1 (6 bases). Trimming removed 9 bases from V and 4 bases from J, with 21 bases in between. Germline CDR1 is SNHLY and CDR2 is FYNNEI. The CDR3 runs to 15 residues.

This clone appeared a few times. V and J are TRBV6-5 and TRBJ2-7, with TRBD2 identical over 7 bases. The CDR3 is 14 amino acids. V shed 6 bases and J 0 bases; nucleotides not matched to a gene: 5. Germline values: CDR1 MNHEY, CDR2 SVGAGI. DNA for the CDR3: TGTGCCAGCAGCCGGACGGGAGGCTCCTACGAGCAGTACTTC. It translates to CASSRTGGSYEQYF.

The chain links TRBV5-8 to TRBJ1-5; D is unresolved. This CDR3 comprises 12 residues. V shed 0 bases and J shed 6 bases, with 4 bases lying between them. Germline assignment: CDR1 SGHTS and CDR2 YDEGEE. The CDR3 sequence is CASSLDLQPQHF. DNA for the CDR3: TGTGCCAGCAGCTTGGATCTTCAGCCCCAGCATTTT.

The V call is TRBV6-6, the J call TRBJ2-5; D is perhaps TRBD1 (6 bases). Germline CDR1 MNHNY, CDR2 SVGAGI (reference sequence). The CDR3 consists of 14 residues. The V end was cut by 6 bases, the J end by 4 bases, with 15 bases between. The CDR3 sequence: CASRSTGFSETQYF. Here the CDR3 DNA reads TGTGCCAGCAGATCAACAGGGTTCTCAGAGACCCAGTACTTC.

The V and J genes are TRBV19 and TRBJ1-5; D gene ambiguous. In germline, CDR1 is LNHDA, CDR2 SQIVND (reference sequence). The ends were cut back, 7 bases at V and 9 bases at J, with 19 bases in the middle. The CDR3 extends over 14 amino acids. CDR3 sequence (DNA): TGTGCCAGTAATCCCACACCTTCCACGTTGCCCCAGCATTTT. Residues: CASNPTPSTLPQHF.

This chain links TRBV6-1 with TRBJ2-2; possible D gene TRBD2, 6 bases. Between the trimmed V and J ends, which lost 4 bases and 4 bases, there was a span of 10 bases. Germline CDR1 reads MNHNS; CDR2 reads SASEGT. The CDR3 is 14 residues long. As DNA, the CDR3 is TGTGCCAGCAGTGGGGGACTTTTCACCGGGGAGCTGTTTTTT. Amino acid sequence: CASSGGLFTGELFF.

The rearrangement uses TRBV15 and TRBJ2-7; D is unresolved. The germline V gene has CDR1 LNHNV and CDR2 YYDKDF (reference sequence). The germline V and J ends were trimmed by 0 bases and 0 bases, with 6 bases remaining between them. The CDR3 contains 14 residues. In DNA, the CDR3 is TGTGCCACCAGCAGAGAGGCCCACTCCTACGAGCAGTACTTC. It specifies CATSREAHSYEQYF.

This chain connects TRBV19 to TRBJ1-2; TRBD1 might be the D (5 bases). The V end was cut by 1 base, the J end by 7 bases, with 10 bases between. The CDR3 is 13 amino acids. Germline CDR1 is LNHDA and CDR2 is SQIVND (reference sequence). CDR3 region: CASSIAGTPGYTF. As DNA, the CDR3 is TGTGCCAGTAGTATAGCCGGGACTCCTGGCTACACCTTC.

This clone has just a few counts. The CDR3 DNA is TGTGCCAGCAGCTTGCAGCGGGATGAAGATACGCAGTATTTT. It is translated as CASSLQRDEDTQYF. The chain couples TRBV5-6 to TRBJ2-3; TRBD2 matches 7 bases. Germline V gives CDR1 SGHDT, CDR2 YYEEEE. V trimming: 1 base; J trimming: 5 bases; junction bases outside the gene matches: 4. This CDR3 is 14 amino acids long.

This clone showed up just once. The rearrangement uses TRBV7-8 and TRBJ2-2; TRBD2 matches 13 bases. The CDR3 contains 16 residues. V was pared by 4 bases and J by 8 bases, with 7 bases of the junction left unmatched. CDR1 and CDR2 from the germline V gene are SGHVS and FQNEAQ. CDR3 nucleotide sequence: TGTGCCAGCAGCTCTACTAGCGGGGGGGCTTGGGGGGAGCTGTTTTTT. This encodes CASSSTSGGAWGELFF.

The chain combines TRBV15 with TRBJ2-5, with D maybe TRBD1 (5 bases). This CDR3 contains 15 residues. Germline V gene data show CDR1 as LNHNV and CDR2 as YYDKDF (reference sequence). The V gene lost 1 base and the J gene lost 2 bases, with 11 bases spanning the gap. CDR3 nucleotides: TGTGCCACCAGCAGAGCCACAGGAATTCAAGAGACCCAGTACTTC. This sequence encodes CATSRATGIQETQYF. The variable domain in full, completed from reference TRBV15 and TRBJ2-5, reads DAMVIQNPRYQVTQFGKPVTLSCSQTLNHNVMYWYQQKSSQAPKLLFHYYDKDFNNEADTPDNFQSRRPNTSFCFLDIRSPGLGDTAMYLCATSRATGIQETQYFGPGTRLLVL.

The rearrangement links TRBV11-1 to TRBJ2-1, with a possible D match to TRBD2 (5 bases). The CDR3 totals 12 residues. From germline, CDR1 is SGHAT and CDR2 FQDESV (reference sequence). V was shortened by 5 bases and J by 4 bases, with 6 bases between the two germline ends. The CDR3 loop reads CASSRGYNEQFF. Here the CDR3 DNA reads TGTGCCAGCAGCCGGGGATACAATGAGCAGTTCTTC.

The chain uses TRBV28 and TRBJ1-1, with D possibly TRBD1 on 5 matching bases. Per germline, CDR1 MDHEN and CDR2 SYDVKM. The CDR3 is made up of 16 amino acids. Trimming took off 3 bases at V and 5 bases at J, with 19 bases between the two ends. The CDR3 loop is CASSFPLQGASTEAFF. The CDR3 coding sequence is TGTGCCAGCAGTTTCCCGCTGCAGGGCGCGTCGACTGAAGCTTTCTTT.

The V call is TRBV4-2, the J call TRBJ2-3; 7 nucleotides line up with TRBD2. V lost 1 base to trimming and J lost 5 bases; unmatched junction nucleotides: 6. The CDR3 has 15 amino acids. Germline loops: CDR1 LGHNA, CDR2 YNFKEQ. This CDR3 is CASSQGGGGEDTQYF. As DNA, the CDR3 is TGTGCCAGCAGCCAAGGAGGCGGGGGAGAAGATACGCAGTATTTT.

J is TRBJ2-1 and V is TRBV4-3; 9 bases are a match to TRBD2. V lost 0 bases, J lost 3 bases, and 9 bases stayed unmatched. This CDR3 has 18 amino acids. Germline V gene sequence: CDR1 LGHNA, CDR2 YSLEER. CDR3 region: CASSQELIAGGDYNEQFF. CDR3 nucleotides: TGCGCCAGCAGCCAAGAATTGATCGCGGGGGGGGACTACAATGAGCAGTTCTTC.

The V and J genes are TRBV13 and TRBJ1-5; D is ambiguous. The ends were cut back, 4 bases at V and 3 bases at J, with 10 bases in the middle. Germline loops: CDR1 PRHDT, CDR2 FYEKMQ (reference sequence). The CDR3 spans 14 residues. The CDR3 coding sequence is TGTGCCAGCAGCTCGCGGAGATACAATCAGCCCCAGCATTTT. Translated: CASSSRRYNQPQHF.

The gene calls are TRBV2 and TRBJ2-7, with D uncertain. From germline, CDR1 is SNHLY and CDR2 FYNNEI. V was cut by 7 bases and J by 2 bases, with 12 bases left in between. The CDR3 contains 13 residues. CDR3 residues: CASNLLLTYEQYF. CDR3 bases: TGTGCCAGCAATCTTTTACTCACCTACGAGCAGTACTTC.

V gene TRBV19 combines with J gene TRBJ2-5; 9 nucleotides line up with TRBD2. V was pared by 8 bases and J by 4 bases, with 11 bases of the junction left unmatched. This CDR3 is built from 15 residues. Germline V CDR1 and CDR2: LNHDA, SQIVND (reference sequence). The CDR3 bases are TGTGCCAGTCTTGGGGCGGGAGGGCCCTCAGAGACCCAGTACTTC. It yields the protein CASLGAGGPSETQYF.

The chain combines TRBV27 with TRBJ1-2, with D unresolved. The CDR3 is 17 amino acids. V gave up 6 bases and J gave up 1 base, with 21 bases separating them. The germline V gene encodes CDR1 MNHEY and CDR2 SMNVEV (reference sequence). The CDR3 region is CASSLLALAEGNYGYTF. The CDR3 DNA follows: TGTGCCAGCAGCCTCCTGGCCTTAGCGGAGGGTAACTATGGCTACACCTTC.

The gene calls are TRBV5-1 and TRBJ1-3; no reliable D call. The germline gives CDR1 SGHRS, CDR2 YFSETQ. The CDR3 is made up of 13 amino acids. Trimming removed 3 bases from V and 0 bases from J, with 4 bases in between. The CDR3 here is CASSSNSGNTIYF. In DNA, the CDR3 is TGCGCCAGCAGCTCCAACTCTGGAAACACCATATATTTT. Complete variable domain (other parts from reference TRBV5-1 and TRBJ1-3): KAGVTQTPRYLIKTRGQQVTLSCSPISGHRSVSWYQQTPGQGLQFLFEYFSETQRNKGNFPGRFSGRQFSNSRSEMNVSTLELGDSALYLCASSSNSGNTIYFGEGSWLTVV.

The V and J genes are TRBV19 and TRBJ2-7; D is unresolved. The germline V and J ends were trimmed by 4 bases and 0 bases, with 7 bases remaining between them. Germline assignment: CDR1 LNHDA and CDR2 SQIVND (reference sequence). The CDR3 covers 13 residues. The CDR3 DNA sequence: TGTGCCAGTAGTAGAGCTAGCTCCTACGAGCAGTACTTC. Protein: CASSRASSYEQYF.

As regards this clone: The identical CDR3 is also encoded by other nucleotide sequences in the sample. This chain joins TRBV10-1 and TRBJ2-7; 7 bases are shared with TRBD1. The ends lost 0 bases at V and 3 bases at J; junction bases unmatched: 5. CDR3 length equals 15 residues. CDR1 and CDR2 from the germline V gene are WNHNN and SYGVQD (reference sequence). CDR3 in amino acids: CASSESTGQGYEQYF. DNA of the CDR3: TGCGCCAGCAGTGAGTCGACAGGGCAGGGCTACGAGCAGTACTTC.

V and J are TRBV28 and TRBJ1-5, with unresolved D. The CDR3 runs 14 residues. V was pared by 3 bases and J by 1 base, with 7 bases between. Germline loops: CDR1 MDHEN, CDR2 SYDVKM. The CDR3 sequence is CASSFYSSNQPQHF. The CDR3 bases are TGTGCCAGCAGTTTTTACAGCAGCAATCAGCCCCAGCATTTT.